This T cell receptor beta chain is drawn from a study of radiation and T cells in renal cell carcinoma. In the study overall: Nephrectomy followed 15 Gy stereotactic body radiation by 4 weeks. Study observations and caveats: From baseline, blood top tumor clonotypes peaked at 2 weeks post-radiation.

Libraries were prepared by immunoSEQ multiplex PCR; TCRdb keeps only in-frame clonotypes and omits some of them. The table lists approximately 150,000 clones, less than 90% of them singletons. Worth noting for this clone: Its antigen is undetermined.

This sample's time point: baseline pretreatment blood. Regarding treatment: 15 Gy SBRT to primary tumor, nephrectomy 4 weeks later. The TCR originated in an older woman with renal cell carcinoma. Specimen: blood, collected from a patient whose treatment included radiotherapy and nephrectomy.

CDR3 coding DNA: TGTGCCAGCAGCTTACAGGACTTTACCACCATATATTTT. It yields the protein CASSLQDFTTIYF. V is TRBV5-4 and J is TRBJ1-3; D may be TRBD1 (5 bases). Germline assignment: CDR1 SGHNT and CDR2 YYREEE (reference sequence). The CDR3 totals 13 residues. V lost 2 bases, J lost 9 bases, and 12 bases lay in between.